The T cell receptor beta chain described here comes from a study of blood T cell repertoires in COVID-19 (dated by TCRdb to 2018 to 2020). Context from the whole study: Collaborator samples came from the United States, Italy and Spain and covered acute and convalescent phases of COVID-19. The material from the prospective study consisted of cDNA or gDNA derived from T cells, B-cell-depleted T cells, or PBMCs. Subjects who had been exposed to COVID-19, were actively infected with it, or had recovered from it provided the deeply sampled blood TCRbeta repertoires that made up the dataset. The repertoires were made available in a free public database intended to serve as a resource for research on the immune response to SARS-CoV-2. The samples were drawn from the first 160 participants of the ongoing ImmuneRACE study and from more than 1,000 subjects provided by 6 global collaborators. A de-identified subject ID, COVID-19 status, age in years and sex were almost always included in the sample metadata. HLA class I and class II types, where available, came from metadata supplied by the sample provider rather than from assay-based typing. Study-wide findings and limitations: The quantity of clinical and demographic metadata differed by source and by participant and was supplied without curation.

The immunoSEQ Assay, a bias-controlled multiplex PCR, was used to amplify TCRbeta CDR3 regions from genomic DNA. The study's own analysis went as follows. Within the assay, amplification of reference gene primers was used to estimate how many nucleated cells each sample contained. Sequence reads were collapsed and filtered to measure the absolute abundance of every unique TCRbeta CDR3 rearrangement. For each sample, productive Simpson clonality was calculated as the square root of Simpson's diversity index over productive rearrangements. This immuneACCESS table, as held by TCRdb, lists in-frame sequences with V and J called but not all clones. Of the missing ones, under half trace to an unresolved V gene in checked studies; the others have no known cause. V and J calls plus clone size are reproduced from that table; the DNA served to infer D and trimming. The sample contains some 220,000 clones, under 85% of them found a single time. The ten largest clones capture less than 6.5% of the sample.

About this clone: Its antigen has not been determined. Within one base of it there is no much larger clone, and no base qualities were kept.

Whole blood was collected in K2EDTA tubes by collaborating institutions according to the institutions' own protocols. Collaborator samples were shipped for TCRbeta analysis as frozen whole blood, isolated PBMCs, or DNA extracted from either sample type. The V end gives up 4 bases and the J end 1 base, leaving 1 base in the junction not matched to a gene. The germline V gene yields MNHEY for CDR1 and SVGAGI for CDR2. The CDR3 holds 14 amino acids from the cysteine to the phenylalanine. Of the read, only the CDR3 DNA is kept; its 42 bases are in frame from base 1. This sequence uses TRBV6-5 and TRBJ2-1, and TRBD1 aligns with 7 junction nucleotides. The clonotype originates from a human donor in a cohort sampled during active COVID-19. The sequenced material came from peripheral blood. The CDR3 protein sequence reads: CASSSRGSYNEQFF. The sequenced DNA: TGTGCCAGCAGTTCCAGGGGGTCCTACAATGAGCAGTTCTTC.